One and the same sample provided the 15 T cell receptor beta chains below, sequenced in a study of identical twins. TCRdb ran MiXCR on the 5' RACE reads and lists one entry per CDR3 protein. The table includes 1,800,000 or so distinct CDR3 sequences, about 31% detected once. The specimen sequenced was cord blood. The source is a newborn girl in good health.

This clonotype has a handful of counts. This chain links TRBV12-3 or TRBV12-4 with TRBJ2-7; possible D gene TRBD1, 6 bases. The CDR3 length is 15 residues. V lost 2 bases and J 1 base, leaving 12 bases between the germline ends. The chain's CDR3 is CASSLRPGQSYEQYF. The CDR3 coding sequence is TGTGCCAGCAGTTTAAGGCCCGGACAGTCCTACGAGCAGTACTTC.

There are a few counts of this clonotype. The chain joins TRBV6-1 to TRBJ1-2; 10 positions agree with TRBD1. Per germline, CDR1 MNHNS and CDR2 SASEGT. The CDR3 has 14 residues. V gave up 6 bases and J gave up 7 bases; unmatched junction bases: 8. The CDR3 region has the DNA TGTGCCAGCAGGACGGGACAGGGGAACGCTGGCTACACCTTC. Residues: CASRTGQGNAGYTF.

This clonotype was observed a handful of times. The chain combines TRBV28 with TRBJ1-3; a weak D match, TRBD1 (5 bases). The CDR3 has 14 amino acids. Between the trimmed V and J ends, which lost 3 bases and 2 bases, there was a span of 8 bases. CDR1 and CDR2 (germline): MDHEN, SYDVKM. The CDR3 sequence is CASSLPGTGNTIYF. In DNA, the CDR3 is TGTGCCAGCAGTTTGCCAGGGACTGGAAACACCATATATTTT.

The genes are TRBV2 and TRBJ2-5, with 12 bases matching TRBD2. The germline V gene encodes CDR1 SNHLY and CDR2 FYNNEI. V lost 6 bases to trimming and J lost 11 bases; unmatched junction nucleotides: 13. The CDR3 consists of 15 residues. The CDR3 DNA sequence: TGTGCCAGCAGGGAGACTAGCGGGAGACGCAATGAGCAGTACTTC. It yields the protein CASRETSGRRNEQYF.

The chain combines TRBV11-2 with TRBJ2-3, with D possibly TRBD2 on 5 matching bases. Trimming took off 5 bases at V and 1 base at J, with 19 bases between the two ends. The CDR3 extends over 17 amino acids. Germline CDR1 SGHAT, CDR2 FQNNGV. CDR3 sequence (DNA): TGTGCCAGCAGCCAAGGGCCCCGGGAAAGGGGCACAGATACGCAGTATTTT. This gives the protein CASSQGPRERGTDTQYF.

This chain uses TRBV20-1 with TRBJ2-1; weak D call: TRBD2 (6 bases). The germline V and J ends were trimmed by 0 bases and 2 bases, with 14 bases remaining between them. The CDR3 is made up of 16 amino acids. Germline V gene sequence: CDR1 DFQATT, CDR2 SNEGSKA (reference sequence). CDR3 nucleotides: TGCAGTGCTAGAGATACTTGGGGGGACGCCTACAATGAGCAGTTCTTC. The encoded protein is CSARDTWGDAYNEQFF.

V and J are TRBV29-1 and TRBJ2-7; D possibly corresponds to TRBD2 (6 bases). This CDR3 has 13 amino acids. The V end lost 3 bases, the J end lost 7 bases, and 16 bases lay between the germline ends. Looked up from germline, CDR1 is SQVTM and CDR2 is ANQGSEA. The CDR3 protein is CSVEAGPASEQYF. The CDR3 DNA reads TGCAGCGTTGAGGCGGGGCCCGCGTCGGAGCAGTACTTC.

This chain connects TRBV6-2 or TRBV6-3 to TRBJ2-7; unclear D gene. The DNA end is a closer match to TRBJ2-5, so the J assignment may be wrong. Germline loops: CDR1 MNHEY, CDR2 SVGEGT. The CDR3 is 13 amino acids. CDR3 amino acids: CASSYLHIETQYF. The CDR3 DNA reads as TGTGCCAGCAGTTACCTCCACATAGAGACCCAGTACTTC.

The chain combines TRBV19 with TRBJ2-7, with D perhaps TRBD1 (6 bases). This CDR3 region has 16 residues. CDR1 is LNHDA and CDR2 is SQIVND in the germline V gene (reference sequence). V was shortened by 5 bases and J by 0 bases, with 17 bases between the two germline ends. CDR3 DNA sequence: TGTGCCAGTAGTGGTGGGCCTCCGACAGGCTCCTACGAGCAGTACTTC. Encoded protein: CASSGGPPTGSYEQYF. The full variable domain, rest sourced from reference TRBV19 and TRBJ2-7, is DGGITQSPKYLFRKEGQNVTLSCEQNLNHDAMYWYRQDPGQGLRLIYYSQIVNDFQKGDIAEGYSVSREKKESFPLTVTSAQKNPTAFYLCASSGGPPTGSYEQYFGPGTRLTVT.

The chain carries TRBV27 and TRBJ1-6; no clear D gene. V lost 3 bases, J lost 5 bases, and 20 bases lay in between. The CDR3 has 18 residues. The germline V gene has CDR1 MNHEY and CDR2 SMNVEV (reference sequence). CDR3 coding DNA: TGTGCCAGCAGTTTTGCTTCCTCCGAGACCGGACATAATTCACCCCTCCACTTT. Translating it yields CASSFASSETGHNSPLHF.

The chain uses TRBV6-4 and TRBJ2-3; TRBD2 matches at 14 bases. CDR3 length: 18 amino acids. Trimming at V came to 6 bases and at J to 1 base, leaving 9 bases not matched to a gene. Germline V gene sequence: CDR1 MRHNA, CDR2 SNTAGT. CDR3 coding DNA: TGTGCCAGCAGGCGACTAGCGGGGGGGCCAGAAGGCACAGATACGCAGTATTTT. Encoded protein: CASRRLAGGPEGTDTQYF.

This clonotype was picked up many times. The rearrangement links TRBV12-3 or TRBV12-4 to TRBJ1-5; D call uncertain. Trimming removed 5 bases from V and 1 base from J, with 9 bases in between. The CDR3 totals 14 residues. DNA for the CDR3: TGTGCCAGCAGTAATGGACGGAGCAATCAGCCCCAGCATTTT. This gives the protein CASSNGRSNQPQHF.

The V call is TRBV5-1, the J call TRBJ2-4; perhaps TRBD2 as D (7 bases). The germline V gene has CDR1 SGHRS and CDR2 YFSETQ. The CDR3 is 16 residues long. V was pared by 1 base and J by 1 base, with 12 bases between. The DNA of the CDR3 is TGCGCCAGCAGCTTGAGGGGGGGCGCCGCCAAAAACATTCAGTACTTC. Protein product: CASSLRGGAAKNIQYF.

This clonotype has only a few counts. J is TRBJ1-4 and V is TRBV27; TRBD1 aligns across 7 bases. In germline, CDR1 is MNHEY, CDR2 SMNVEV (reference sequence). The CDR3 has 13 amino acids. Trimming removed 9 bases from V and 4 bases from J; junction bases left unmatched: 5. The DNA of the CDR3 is TGTGCCAGTCAGGGGGGTATTAATGAAAAACTGTTTTTT. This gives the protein CASQGGINEKLFF.

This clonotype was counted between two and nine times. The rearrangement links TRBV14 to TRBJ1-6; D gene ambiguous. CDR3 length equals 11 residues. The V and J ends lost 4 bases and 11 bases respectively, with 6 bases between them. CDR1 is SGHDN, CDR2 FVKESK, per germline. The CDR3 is CASSLVPPLHF. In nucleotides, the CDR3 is TGTGCCAGCAGCCTAGTACCACCCCTCCACTTT.